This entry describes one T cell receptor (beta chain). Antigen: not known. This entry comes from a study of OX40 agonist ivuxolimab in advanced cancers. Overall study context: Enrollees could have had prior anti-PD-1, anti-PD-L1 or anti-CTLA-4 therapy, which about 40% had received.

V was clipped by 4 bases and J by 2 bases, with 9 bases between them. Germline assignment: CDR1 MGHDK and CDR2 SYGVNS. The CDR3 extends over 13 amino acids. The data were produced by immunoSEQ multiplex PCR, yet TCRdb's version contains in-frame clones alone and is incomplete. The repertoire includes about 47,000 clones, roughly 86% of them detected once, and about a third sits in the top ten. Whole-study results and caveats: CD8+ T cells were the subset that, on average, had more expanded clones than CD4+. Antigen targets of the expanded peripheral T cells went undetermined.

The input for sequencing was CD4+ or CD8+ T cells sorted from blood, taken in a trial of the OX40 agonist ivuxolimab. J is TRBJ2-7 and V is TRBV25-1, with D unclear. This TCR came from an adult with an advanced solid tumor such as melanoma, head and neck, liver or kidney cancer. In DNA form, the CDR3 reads TGTGCCAGCAGTGGCCGCCTAACCTACGAGCAGTACTTC. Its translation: CASSGRLTYEQYF.